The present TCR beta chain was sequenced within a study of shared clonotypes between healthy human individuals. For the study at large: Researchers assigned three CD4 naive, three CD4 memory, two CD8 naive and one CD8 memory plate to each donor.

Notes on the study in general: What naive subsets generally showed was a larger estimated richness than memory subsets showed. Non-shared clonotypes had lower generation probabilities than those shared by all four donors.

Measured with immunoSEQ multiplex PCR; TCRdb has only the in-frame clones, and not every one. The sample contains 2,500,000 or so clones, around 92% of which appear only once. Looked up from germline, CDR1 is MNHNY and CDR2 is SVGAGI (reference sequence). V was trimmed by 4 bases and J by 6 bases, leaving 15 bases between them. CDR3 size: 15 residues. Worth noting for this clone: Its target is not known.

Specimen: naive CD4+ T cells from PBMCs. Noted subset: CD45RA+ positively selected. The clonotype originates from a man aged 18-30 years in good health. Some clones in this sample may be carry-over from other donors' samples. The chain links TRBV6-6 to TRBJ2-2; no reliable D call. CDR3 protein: CASSSPGKGSGELFF. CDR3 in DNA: TGTGCCAGCAGTTCCCCAGGCAAAGGGTCCGGGGAGCTGTTTTTT.